The T cell receptor (beta chain) described here comes from a study of cytomegalovirus exposure and HLA in healthy donors (TCRdb year 2017). About the full investigation: In an earlier analysis of roughly 590 of the donors, 276 Gb of sequence data and 117 million unique TCR beta sequences from about 180 million T cells were reported. An early release covering over 500 HLA-typed donors comprised approximately 290 gigabases of sequencing data and 65 million to 100 million unique TCR sequences. Of the 398 genotyped donors, about 84% fell in the genetic ancestry cluster associated with self-reported Caucasian donors. The aim of the study was to test whether cataloging public T cell receptors could identify signatures of past pathogen exposure. Using immunosequencing, the study profiled T cell repertoires from around 680 subjects and related those repertoires to cytomegalovirus serostatus. In addition to the first cohort of hundreds of subjects, a separate validation cohort of approximately 110 different subjects was used. To predict cytomegalovirus infection status, the study brought together high-throughput TCR immunosequencing, statistical association of individual TCRs with disease status, and machine learning. A later analysis re-analyzed previously published TCR beta repertoires from roughly 600 donors and added high-resolution HLA genotyping to study TCR occurrence patterns. Rather than using new phenotypic data, the later analysis identified candidate immune exposures from TCR beta sequences and from how often those sequences occurred across donors. An earlier analysis of some 500 of the donors applied high-throughput TCR beta sequencing to assess whether each TCR beta V gene segment acted as functional or pseudogenic. Alongside the repertoire data, information on donor age, sex, ethnicity and CMV serostatus was compiled. In a later genetic analysis, genome-wide SNP genotypes for about 55% of the roughly 700 donors were used, and that subset was treated as a discovery cohort. Every repertoire in the discovery cohort had been generated on one and the same sequencing platform. HLA typing included class I and class II loci at four-digit resolution. The number of donors typed differed by locus, with roughly 620-630 for A, B, C, DRB1 and DQB1, around 500 for DQA1, under 610 for DPA1, and some 440 for DPB1. Because of strong linkage in the cohort, roughly five DR-DQ haplotypes were treated as single units for association and clustering. Across 300 to 500 genotyped donors of the cohort, an average of approximately 200,000 unique TCR beta nucleotide sequences per donor were sequenced, and 15% to 20% of those sequences were non-productive.

The cohort consisted of 600 to 750 healthy bone marrow donors. Cohort members were all nominally healthy when sampled, although unrecorded immune exposures were likely present. The donor tested CMV seropositive, placing the donor among the 289 seropositive members of the cohort. A peripheral blood sample was provided by each donor, and peripheral blood mononuclear cells were used for TCR beta sequencing. The Qiagen DNeasy Blood Extraction Kit was used to extract genomic DNA from the blood cell samples. Paper-wide results and their limitations: Because HLA typing was missing for some donors at each locus, association tests included only the typed subset. Most CMV-associated TCR beta chains appeared to be HLA-restricted in a later analysis, and the HLA associations seemed to be driven largely by CMV exposure. V-gene and J-gene trimming of TCR beta chains was associated with a missense DCLRE1C variant in a later genetic analysis, and the association was replicated in an independent cohort. CMV serostatus was the only immune exposure information available for the cohort. In vitro tests confirmed that three of the cytomegalovirus-associated TCR beta chains recognize cytomegalovirus antigens. The study listed 164 TCR beta chains as associated with cytomegalovirus. Sequencing depth was assumed to be roughly uniform across donors in the presence/absence analyses, though that assumption may not hold. At a false discovery rate of 0.05, a later analysis linked some 17,000 TCR beta sequences to specific HLA alleles. Linkage disequilibrium might explain the correlated functional status among segregating V segments, but an unknown experimental factor could not be excluded. In a later analysis, TCR association rates were found to vary across HLA loci, with the most associated TCRs seen for DRB1 alleles and the fewest for HLA-C alleles. The authors suggested that the approach could potentially be extended to other disease states and immunological phenotypes. Only TCR beta chains were sequenced in this cohort, and the absence of alpha or paired-chain data limited detectable features. While some public TCRs were present in many individuals, most TCR sequences turned up only very rarely across donors. The sequencing pipeline was judged likely to have produced a cluster of highly shared sequence variants as a technical artifact. Some 16 rarely observed V segments, including chromosome 9 orphons, were excluded from the earlier analysis of just under 600 of the donors because counts were too low. The classifier was reported to diagnose cytomegalovirus status with high specificity and sensitivity in both the original and validation cohorts. A later genetic analysis reported fewer N-insertions in productive TCRs among donors in an Asian-associated ancestry cluster than the approximately 670-donor mean. When HLA alleles, especially DR and DQ, strongly co-occurred, TCR associations were difficult to assign to individual alleles. Some IMGT-functional V segments, including TRBV6-2 and TRBV6-3, could not be distinguished by the 87-base-pair reads and were therefore excluded. Broadly in line with IMGT annotations, most TCR beta V segments showed up in productive rearrangements about 90% or about 30% of the time in an earlier analysis of 587 of the donors. A later analysis found that HLA-associated TCR beta chains were more clonally expanded and had lower generation probabilities than equally common non-associated chains. A further reported finding was that TCR beta sequences accurately predicted the HLA-A and HLA-B alleles for most subjects in the first cohort. Several of the top co-occurrence clusters appeared to be linked to parvovirus B19, influenza, CMV and Epstein-Barr virus, according to a later analysis.

Library preparation employed the immunoSEQ multiplex PCR assay. The multiplex PCR relied on a mix of 60 forward primers for TCR Vbeta segments and 13 reverse primers for TCR Jbeta segments. Amplification of the CDR3 region of rearranged TCR beta genes was performed with a multiplex PCR assay on genomic DNA. Amplified TCR beta libraries were sequenced as 87-base-pair reads on the Illumina HiSeq System. Per the source publication's procedure: In a later analysis, 80 million or so unique TCR beta chains were counted across the roughly 670 repertoires, and about 9.9 million of these chains were shared by at least two donors. Raw reads were error-corrected and collapsed into unique sequences with a nearest-neighbor algorithm that merged closely related sequences to remove PCR and sequencing errors. V, D and J gene segments were assigned by aligning CDR3 sequences to IMGT reference sequences. For a sequence to be retained, a match of at least six nucleotides to both a V gene segment and a J gene segment was required. Rearrangements were called productive when the CDR3 lacked stop codons and stayed in frame with V and J; all others were non-productive. CDR3 was defined according to IMGT convention as the region running from the second conserved V-encoded cysteine to the conserved J-encoded phenylalanine. Sequences without an unambiguous match to a single V gene segment were excluded from the earlier analysis of 450 to 750 of the donors. An earlier analysis of 500 to 600 of the donors classified V segments as functional when productive rearrangements were above 56.7% and as segregating when the standard deviation between donors was above 5%. A statistical classification framework was developed to diagnose cytomegalovirus status using the catalog of TCR beta chain sequences. In a later analysis, V and J genes were assigned by comparing TCR nucleotide sequences against IMGT/GENE-DB human TR gene sequences. In a later analysis, CDR3 sequences and most-parsimonious VDJ recombination scenarios were assigned using the TCRdist pipeline. A later analysis defined each TCR beta chain by its CDR3 amino acid sequence plus V-gene family, and excluded reads lacking a unique V-gene family. In a later analysis, nearly 600 highly shared, low-generation-probability nucleotide sequences were removed to address suspected cross-contamination and a sequencing artifact. In a later analysis, a clonal expansion index for each public chain was calculated from normalized within-repertoire ranks of inferred template counts. In a later analysis, generation probabilities were computed with a VDJ recombination model fitted to out-of-frame rearrangements, and the resulting probabilities were checked against IGoR. Hypergeometric tests were used in a later analysis to score TCR-TCR, TCR-HLA and TCR-CMV co-occurrence, with a repertoire-size bias correction applied to the TCR pairs. In a later analysis, false discovery rates were estimated by permuting HLA or CMV assignments 20 times. In a later analysis, co-occurring TCRs were grouped with DBSCAN, and TCRdist sequence similarity was added when clustering was performed within HLA-allele-positive subsets. Repertoires with fewer than 30,000 or more than 120,000 public chains were left out of co-occurrence clustering, as were a few repertoires with anomalous nucleotide sharing. Drawn from immuneACCESS, this table holds only the in-frame rearrangements with V and J called that TCRdb kept. Clones are partly lost; checked studies trace under half to an unresolved V gene and leave the rest unexplained. V, J and clone size are taken as reported in that table, and D and trimming were inferred from the DNA itself. The table of this sample itemizes 60,000 to 75,000 clones. 3% to 4% of the sample rests with the top ten.

Its CDR3 holds 12 amino acids, cysteine through phenylalanine. The DNA shown is the 36-base CDR3, in frame from base 1. V is reduced by 7 bases and J by 6 bases, leaving a spacing of 10 bases between them. The germline V gene specifies LGHNT as CDR1 and FRNRAP as CDR2. About this clone itself: No cognate antigen has been identified for it.

The rearrangement combines TRBV12-5 with TRBJ1-5, with an unclear D gene assignment. Sequenced input: PBMCs. This TCR was sampled from a female donor in good health and CMV-seropositive. The bases read TGTGCTAGTGCCCAAACCAGTCAGCCCCAGCATTTT. It encodes CASAQTSQPQHF. Where the CDR3 stops, the reference TRBV12-5 and TRBJ1-5 genes take over; the full variable domain is DARVTQTPRHKVTEMGQEVTMRCQPILGHNTVFWYRQTMMQGLELLAYFRNRAPLDDSGMPKDRFSAEMPDATLATLKIQPSEPRDSAVYFCASAQTSQPQHFGDGTRLSIL.